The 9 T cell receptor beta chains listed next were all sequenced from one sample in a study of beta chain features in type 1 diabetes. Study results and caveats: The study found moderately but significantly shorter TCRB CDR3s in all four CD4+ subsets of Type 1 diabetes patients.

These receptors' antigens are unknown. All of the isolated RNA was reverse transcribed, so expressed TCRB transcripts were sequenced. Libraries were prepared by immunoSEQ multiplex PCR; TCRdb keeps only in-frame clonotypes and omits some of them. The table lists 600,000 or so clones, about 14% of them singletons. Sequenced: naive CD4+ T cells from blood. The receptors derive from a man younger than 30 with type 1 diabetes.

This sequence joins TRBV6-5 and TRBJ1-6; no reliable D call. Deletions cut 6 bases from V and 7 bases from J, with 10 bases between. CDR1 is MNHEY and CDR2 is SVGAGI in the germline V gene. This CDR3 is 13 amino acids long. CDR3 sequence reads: CASRGDGNSPLHF. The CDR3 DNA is TGTGCCAGCAGAGGCGACGGAAATTCACCCCTCCACTTT.

The CDR3 DNA reads TGTGCCAGCAAAGGGAATGGCGGTTCACCCCTCCACTTT. Translation: CASKGNGGSPLHF. The V and J genes are TRBV7-9 and TRBJ1-6; D gene uncertain. The ends were cut back, 7 bases at V and 9 bases at J, with 13 bases in the middle. CDR1 and CDR2 from the germline V gene are SEHNR and FQNEAQ (reference sequence). The CDR3 contains 13 residues.

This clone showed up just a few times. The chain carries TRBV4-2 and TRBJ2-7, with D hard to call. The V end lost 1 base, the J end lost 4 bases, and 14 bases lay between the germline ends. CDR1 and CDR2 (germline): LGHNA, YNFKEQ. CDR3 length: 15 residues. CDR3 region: CASSQGIAGEYEQYF. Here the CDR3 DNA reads TGTGCCAGCAGCCAAGGGATAGCAGGAGAATACGAGCAGTACTTC.

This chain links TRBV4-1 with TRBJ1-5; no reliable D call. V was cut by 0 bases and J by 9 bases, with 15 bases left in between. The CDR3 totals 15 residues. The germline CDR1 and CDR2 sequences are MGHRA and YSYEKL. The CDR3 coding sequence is TGCGCCAGCAGCCAAGAACGCTCAATTGGCGGGCCCCAGCATTTT. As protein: CASSQERSIGGPQHF.

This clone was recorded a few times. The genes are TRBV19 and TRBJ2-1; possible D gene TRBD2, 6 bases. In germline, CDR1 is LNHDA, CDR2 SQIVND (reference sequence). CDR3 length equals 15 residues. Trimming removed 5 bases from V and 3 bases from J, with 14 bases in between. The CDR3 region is CASSRSASVYNEQFF. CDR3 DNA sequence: TGTGCCAGTAGTCGCTCGGCTAGCGTCTACAATGAGCAGTTCTTC.

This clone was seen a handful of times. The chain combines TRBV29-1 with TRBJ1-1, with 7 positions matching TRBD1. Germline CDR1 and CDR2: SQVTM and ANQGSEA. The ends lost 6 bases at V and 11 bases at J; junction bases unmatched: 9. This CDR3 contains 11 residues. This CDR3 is CSVVTGMAAFF. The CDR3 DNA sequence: TGCAGCGTGGTGACAGGGATGGCGGCTTTCTTT.

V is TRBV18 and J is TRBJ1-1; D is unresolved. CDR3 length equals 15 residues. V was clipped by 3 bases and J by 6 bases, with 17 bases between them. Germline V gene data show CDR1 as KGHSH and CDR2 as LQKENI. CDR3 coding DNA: TGTGCCAGCTCACCGTTATCCCGATCTAGCCCTGAAGCTTTCTTT. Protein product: CASSPLSRSSPEAFF.

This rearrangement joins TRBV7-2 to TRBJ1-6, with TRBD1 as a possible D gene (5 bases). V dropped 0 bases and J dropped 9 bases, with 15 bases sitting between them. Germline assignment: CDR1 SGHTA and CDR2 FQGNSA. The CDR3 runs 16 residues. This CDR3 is CASSLARGINGSPLHF. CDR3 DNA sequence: TGTGCCAGCAGCTTAGCGAGGGGAATTAATGGTTCACCCCTCCACTTT.

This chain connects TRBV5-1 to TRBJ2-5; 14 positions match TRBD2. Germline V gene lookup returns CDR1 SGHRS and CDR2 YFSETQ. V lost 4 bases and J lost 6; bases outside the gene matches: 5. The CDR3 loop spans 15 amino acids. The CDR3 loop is CASSPGLAGGQTQYF. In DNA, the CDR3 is TGCGCCAGCAGCCCTGGACTAGCGGGGGGTCAGACCCAGTACTTC.